Below, 21 T cell receptor beta chains from the same sample are listed, as sequenced in a study of T cells in Graves' hyperthyroidism and ophthalmopathy. It was RNA transcripts that yielded the amplified TCR beta CDR3 regions. Using the HTBI primer set, a first-round RT-PCR was run on the TCR CDR3. TCRdb fed the multiplex PCR reads into MiXCR, producing one record per CDR3 protein. The table records 400,000 to 600,000 distinct CDR3 sequences, roughly 15% of them present only once. Source material: blood. The receptors here all came from a woman aged 25 to 39 with Graves' ophthalmopathy.

This clonotype was seen at least ten times. The V and J genes are TRBV11-1 and TRBJ2-5; 9 bases agree with TRBD1. This CDR3 has 14 amino acids. Germline V gene data show CDR1 as SGHAT and CDR2 as FQDESV (reference sequence). Trimming cost V 5 bases and J 3 bases; bases outside gene matches: 4. CDR3: CASSTWDREETQYF. The CDR3 coding sequence is TGTGCCAGCAGCACATGGGACAGGGAAGAGACCCAGTACTTC.

This clonotype was seen more than once but under ten times. The V and J genes are TRBV11-3 and TRBJ2-1; 7 bases are a match to TRBD2. The V gene end was trimmed by 2 bases and the J gene end by 8 bases; junction bases not matched to a gene: 6. The CDR3 length is 14 residues. Per germline, CDR1 SGHNT and CDR2 YENEEA. In DNA, the CDR3 is TGTGCCAGCAGCTTATGGGAGGGAGACGATGAGCAGTTCTTC. It yields the protein CASSLWEGDDEQFF.

This clonotype was seen repeatedly, ten times or more. The chain recombines TRBV28 with TRBJ2-3, with 9 bases fitting TRBD2. CDR1 and CDR2 (germline): MDHEN, SYDVKM. CDR3 length: 18 amino acids. The junction had 10 bases not matched to a gene; V was cut back by 3 bases and J by 0 bases. CDR3 in amino acids: CASSFIPRLAESTDTQYF. The CDR3 region has the DNA TGTGCCAGCAGTTTCATCCCCAGACTAGCGGAGAGCACAGATACGCAGTATTTT.

V is TRBV12-3 or TRBV12-4 and J is TRBJ2-1; 9 nucleotides line up with TRBD2. The CDR3 is 23 residues long. Losses at the gene ends were 2 bases for V and 2 bases for J; bases not matched to a gene: 25. The CDR3, as DNA: TGTGCCAGCAGTTTAAAGTTAAAATCGGTCCTAGCGGGACTTCTGAGCCCCTACAATGAGCAGTTCTTC. Protein: CASSLKLKSVLAGLLSPYNEQFF.

This clonotype turned up a few times. This chain connects TRBV4-3 to TRBJ2-7, with D perhaps TRBD1 or TRBD2 (5 bases each). The V end was cut by 0 bases, the J end by 7 bases, with 7 bases between. The germline gives CDR1 LGHNA, CDR2 YSLEER. The CDR3 has 12 amino acids. DNA of the CDR3: TGCGCCAGCAGCCAAGAGGGGGTAGAGCAGTACTTC. This translates into CASSQEGVEQYF.

The chain links TRBV19 to TRBJ2-1; no definite D call. Germline CDR1 and CDR2: LNHDA and SQIVND (reference sequence). The CDR3 covers 16 residues. V lost 7 bases, J lost 0 bases, and 16 bases lay in between. The CDR3 reads CASTISARSSYNEQFF. The DNA for the CDR3 is TGTGCCAGTACCATATCAGCGAGAAGCTCCTACAATGAGCAGTTCTTC. Based on the CDR3 plus reference TRBV19 and TRBJ2-1, the full variable domain is DGGITQSPKYLFRKEGQNVTLSCEQNLNHDAMYWYRQDPGQGLRLIYYSQIVNDFQKGDIAEGYSVSREKKESFPLTVTSAQKNPTAFYLCASTISARSSYNEQFFGPGTRLTVL.

V gene TRBV14 combines with J gene TRBJ1-2, with D possibly matching TRBD1 (5 bases). Between the trimmed V and J ends, which lost 5 bases and 4 bases, there was a span of 14 bases. This CDR3 has 14 amino acids. Germline loops: CDR1 SGHDN, CDR2 FVKESK. In DNA, the CDR3 is TGTGCCAGCAGCGGCACCTTGAGGGGCTATGGCTACACCTTC. This codes for CASSGTLRGYGYTF.

The chain recombines TRBV28 with TRBJ2-1; D is uncertain. V shed 6 bases and J shed 16 bases, with 19 bases lying between them. The germline V gene encodes CDR1 MDHEN and CDR2 SYDVKM. This CDR3 has 12 amino acids. CDR3: CASSSTSRRCFF. In DNA form, the CDR3 reads TGTGCCAGCAGCAGTACTTCTAGAAGATGTTTCTTC.

This clonotype was found many times. This chain joins TRBV29-1 and TRBJ2-1; D possibly corresponds to TRBD2 (5 bases). From germline, CDR1 is SQVTM and CDR2 ANQGSEA. V lost 0 bases and J 0 bases, leaving 9 bases between the germline ends. The CDR3 is 15 amino acids. The chain's CDR3 is CSVEERGSSYNEQFF. CDR3 nucleotides: TGCAGCGTTGAAGAACGAGGGAGCTCCTACAATGAGCAGTTCTTC.

This clonotype was observed a handful of times. The chain carries TRBV24-1 and TRBJ2-3, with a tentative D call TRBD2 (6 bases). Germline V gives CDR1 KGHDR, CDR2 SFDVKD. The CDR3 sequence is 12 residues long. The V end lost 4 bases, the J end lost 5 bases, and 6 bases lay between the germline ends. In DNA, the CDR3 is TGTGCCACCAGTGAGGGGGGAGATACGCAGTATTTT. This gives the protein CATSEGGDTQYF.

This clonotype has a count of ten or more. This chain uses TRBV15 with TRBJ1-1; the match to TRBD1 covers 10 bases. V trimming: 3 bases; J trimming: 6 bases; junction bases outside the gene matches: 7. Germline V gene sequence: CDR1 LNHNV, CDR2 YYDKDF (reference sequence). The CDR3 runs to 15 residues. CDR3 in DNA: TGTGCCACCAGCAGCCCCGGGACAGGGGACCCTGAAGCTTTCTTT. Its translation is CATSSPGTGDPEAFF.

Worth noting for this clonotype: Sequence at one end of the junction differs from germline and may be a read error. The V and J genes are TRBV20-1 and TRBJ2-6; TRBD1 or TRBD2 may be the D gene (6 bases each). Germline CDR1 reads DFQATT; CDR2 reads SNEGSKA (reference sequence). The CDR3 has 13 residues. The CDR3 here is CSARTDPGASLLF. In DNA form, the CDR3 reads TGCAGTGCTAGAACAGACCCGGGGGCCTCCTTACTATTC.

This clonotype was seen only a few times. Being one base from a much bigger clone, this may be a read error. The CDR3 loop reads CASSSPGTGYGYTF. CDR3 sequence (DNA): TGTGCCAGCAGCTCCCCCGGGACGGGCTATGGCTACACCTTC. The chain joins TRBV7-8 to TRBJ1-2; D perhaps matches TRBD1 (5 bases). Germline V gene sequence: CDR1 SGHVS, CDR2 FQNEAQ. Trimming took off 4 bases at V and 4 bases at J, with 13 bases between the two ends. The CDR3 is made up of 14 amino acids.

The chain uses TRBV9 and TRBJ2-7; TRBD2 aligns across 10 bases. Germline V gives CDR1 SGDLS, CDR2 YYNGEE. The CDR3 length is 17 residues. The V and J ends lost 6 bases and 2 bases, in that order; junction bases with no gene match: 14. The CDR3 protein is CASNEGGGLAAPYEQYF. The CDR3 region has the DNA TGTGCCAGCAACGAGGGGGGAGGACTAGCGGCACCCTACGAGCAGTACTTC.

The V and J genes are TRBV4-3 and TRBJ2-7, with D maybe TRBD1 (5 bases). Trimming stripped 0 bases from V and 4 bases from J, with 13 bases between. The CDR3 contains 15 residues. Germline lookup yields CDR1 LGHNA and CDR2 YSLEER. The CDR3 here is CASSQDRKQAYEQYF. CDR3 DNA sequence: TGCGCCAGCAGCCAAGATAGAAAACAGGCTTACGAGCAGTACTTC.

This clonotype was recorded many times. V gene TRBV20-1 combines with J gene TRBJ2-5; 10 nucleotides match TRBD1. V lost 3 bases and J lost 4; bases outside the gene matches: 5. The CDR3 runs 14 residues. Germline V gene lookup returns CDR1 DFQATT and CDR2 SNEGSKA (reference sequence). CDR3 in amino acids: CSASRDRGGETQYF. CDR3 DNA: TGCAGTGCTAGTAGGGACAGGGGAGGAGAGACCCAGTACTTC.

The CDR3 loop is CASSLDSYSSYNEQFF. The DNA for the CDR3 is TGTGCCAGCAGTTTAGACTCATACAGCTCCTACAATGAGCAGTTCTTC. The chain recombines TRBV27 with TRBJ2-1; D ambiguous. The germline CDR1 and CDR2 sequences are MNHEY and SMNVEV (reference sequence). This CDR3 comprises 16 residues. Deletions cut 2 bases from V and 0 bases from J, with 11 bases between.

This clonotype has ten or more counts. V and J are TRBV18 and TRBJ1-1; TRBD1 agrees at 9 bases. CDR3 length equals 16 residues. V shed 1 base, J shed 2 bases, and the junction held 5 bases outside the gene matches. Germline CDR1 reads KGHSH; CDR2 reads LQKENI. Here the CDR3 reads CASSPRDRVGNTEAFF. The CDR3, as DNA: TGTGCCAGCTCACCACGGGACAGGGTAGGAAACACTGAAGCTTTCTTT.

J is TRBJ2-1 and V is TRBV4-2, with TRBD2 matching 14 bases. After removal of 4 bases from V and 0 bases from J, the junction contained 5 bases not matched to a gene. CDR1 and CDR2 (germline): LGHNA, YNFKEQ. This CDR3 has 18 amino acids. CDR3 DNA sequence: TGTGCCAGCAGCCGGACTAGCGGGAGGATCAGCTCCTACAATGAGCAGTTCTTC. Its translation is CASSRTSGRISSYNEQFF.

This clonotype came up many times. The chain couples TRBV7-9 to TRBJ2-5, with a tentative D call TRBD2 (5 bases). The CDR3 has 14 residues. The germline V gene encodes CDR1 SEHNR and CDR2 FQNEAQ (reference sequence). V was clipped by 0 bases and J by 4 bases, with 9 bases between them. CDR3 sequence (DNA): TGTGCCAGCAGCTTAGCACTGGAGGTAGAGACCCAGTACTTC. Translation: CASSLALEVETQYF.

The chain carries TRBV25-1 and TRBJ2-7; no reliable D call. The CDR3 spans 15 residues. Germline V gene lookup returns CDR1 MGHDK and CDR2 SYGVNS. Trimming shortened V by 2 bases and J by 3 bases, and 14 bases separated the two germline ends. The CDR3 sequence is CASSEPGQSNYEQYF. CDR3 nucleotides: TGTGCCAGCAGTGAACCCGGGCAGTCAAACTACGAGCAGTACTTC.